This TCR beta chain was identified during a study of T cell changes during pregnancy in multiple sclerosis. CDR1 is MNHNS and CDR2 is SASEGT in the germline V gene. The length of the CDR3 is 15 residues. J was trimmed by 7 bases and V by 3 bases; bases with no gene match: 6. Profiled with immunoSEQ multiplex PCR; TCRdb holds only in-frame clones, not every one. Counted here are 60,000 to 85,000 clones, approximately 92% occurring once; the ten biggest clones make up approximately 4%. By share of the sample, this clone is medium-sized. The TCR sequence derives from a female donor in good health, enrolled as a control in a pregnancy study. The chain joins TRBV6-1 to TRBJ2-1, with 10 bases fitting TRBD2. The sequencing used peripheral blood, collected after pregnancy. The CDR3 region is CASSELAGAQNEQFF. The CDR3 DNA sequence: TGTGCCAGCAGTGAGCTAGCGGGGGCACAAAATGAGCAGTTCTTC.